These 7 T cell receptor beta chains were sequenced from one sample in a study of shared clonotypes between healthy human individuals. The naive CD8 population came from CD45RO-negative cells selected for CCR7, without terminally differentiated effector memory CD45RA+ cells. Assay: immunoSEQ multiplex PCR; the TCRdb copy retains only in-frame clones and omits some. Of some 2,100,000 clones listed, 90% to 95% are singletons. Sequenced sample: naive CD8+ T cells from PBMCs. These receptors were taken from a man between 18 and 35 years old in good health. Some clones in this sample may be carry-over from other donors' samples.

The V gene is TRBV4-1, the J gene TRBJ2-3; 10 positions match TRBD2. This CDR3 contains 18 residues. Germline trimming cut 5 bases from V and 6 bases from J; bases unmatched to any gene: 17. Germline loops: CDR1 MGHRA, CDR2 YSYEKL. The CDR3 is CASSSIAGGLRVADTQYF. In DNA, the CDR3 is TGCGCCAGCAGCTCCATAGCGGGAGGTCTTAGGGTTGCGGATACGCAGTATTTT.

V gene TRBV11-2 combines with J gene TRBJ2-7; 15 positions match TRBD2. CDR3 length: 17 residues. Per the germline V gene, CDR1 is SGHAT and CDR2 is FQNNGV. After removal of 5 bases from V and 1 base from J, the junction contained 6 bases not matched to a gene. The CDR3 DNA is TGTGCCAGCAGCACGCGGACTAGCGGGAGGGAATCCTACGAGCAGTACTTC. Its protein product is CASSTRTSGRESYEQYF.

The chain uses TRBV5-5 and TRBJ2-5; TRBD2 matches 7 bases. Trimming cost V 4 bases and J 4 bases; bases outside gene matches: 4. Germline V CDR1 and CDR2: SGHKS, YYEKEE (reference sequence). The CDR3 runs to 13 residues. The CDR3 DNA reads TGTGCCAGCAGCCCGGGACTACCAGAGACCCAGTACTTC. Its protein is CASSPGLPETQYF.

This chain joins TRBV4-1 and TRBJ2-7; D might be TRBD2 (6 bases). The CDR3 sequence is 15 residues long. From germline, CDR1 is MGHRA and CDR2 YSYEKL. Trimming took off 1 base at V and 5 bases at J, with 15 bases between the two ends. CDR3 DNA: TGCGCCAGCAGCCAAGTGATCGGGAGCGTCCACGAGCAGTACTTC. This sequence encodes CASSQVIGSVHEQYF.

V is TRBV28 and J is TRBJ2-2; D not resolved. The CDR3 extends over 15 amino acids. Germline-derived CDR1 and CDR2 are MDHEN and SYDVKM. Between the trimmed V and J ends, which lost 6 bases and 6 bases, there was a span of 17 bases. CDR3 coding DNA: TGTGCCAGCAGCCCCGACCCCGGAAACCCCGGGGAGCTGTTTTTT. It codes for CASSPDPGNPGELFF.

The V call is TRBV11-1, the J call TRBJ1-2; tentatively, D is TRBD1 (5 bases). The V end lost 2 bases, the J end lost 5 bases, and 12 bases lay between the germline ends. CDR3 length: 14 amino acids. Germline-derived CDR1 and CDR2 are SGHAT and FQDESV (reference sequence). The CDR3 reads CASSLTGTTYGYTF. CDR3 nucleotides: TGTGCCAGCAGCTTAACCGGGACCACGTATGGCTACACCTTC.

The chain has TRBV29-1 and TRBJ2-7, with 10 bases lining up with TRBD1. Germline V gene lookup returns CDR1 SQVTM and CDR2 ANQGSEA. The CDR3 covers 13 residues. The V and J ends lost 6 bases and 0 bases, in that order; junction bases with no gene match: 2. CDR3 residues: CSVGQGHSYEQYF. In nucleotides, the CDR3 is TGCAGCGTGGGACAGGGGCACTCCTACGAGCAGTACTTC.